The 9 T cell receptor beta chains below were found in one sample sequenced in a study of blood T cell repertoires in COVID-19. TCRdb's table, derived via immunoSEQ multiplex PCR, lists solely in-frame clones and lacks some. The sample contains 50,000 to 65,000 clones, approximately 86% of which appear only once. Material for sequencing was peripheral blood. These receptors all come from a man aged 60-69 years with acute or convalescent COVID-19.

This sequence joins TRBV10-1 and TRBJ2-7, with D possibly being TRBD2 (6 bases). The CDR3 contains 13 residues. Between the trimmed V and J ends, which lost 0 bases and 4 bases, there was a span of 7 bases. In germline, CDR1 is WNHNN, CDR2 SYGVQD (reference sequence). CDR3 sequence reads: CASSESGTYEQYF. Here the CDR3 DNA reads TGCGCCAGCAGTGAGTCGGGGACTTACGAGCAGTACTTC.

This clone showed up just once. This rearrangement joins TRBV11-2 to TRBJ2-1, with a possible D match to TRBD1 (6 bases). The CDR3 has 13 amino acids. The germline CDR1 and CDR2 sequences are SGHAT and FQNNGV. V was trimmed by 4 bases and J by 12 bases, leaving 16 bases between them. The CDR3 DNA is TGTGCCAGCAGCTCACAGGGAATGAAGGTGCAGTTCTTC. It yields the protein CASSSQGMKVQFF.

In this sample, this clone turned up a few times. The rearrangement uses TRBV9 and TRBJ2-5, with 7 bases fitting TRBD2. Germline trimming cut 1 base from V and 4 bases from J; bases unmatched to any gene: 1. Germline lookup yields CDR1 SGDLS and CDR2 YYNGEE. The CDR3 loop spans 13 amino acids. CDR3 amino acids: CASSVTGGETQYF. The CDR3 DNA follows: TGTGCCAGCAGCGTAACGGGAGGAGAGACCCAGTACTTC. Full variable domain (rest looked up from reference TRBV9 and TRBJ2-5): DSGVTQTPKHLITATGQRVTLRCSPRSGDLSVYWYQQSLDQGLQFLIQYYNGEERAKGNILERFSAQQFPDLHSELNLSSLELGDSALYFCASSVTGGETQYFGPGTRLLVL.

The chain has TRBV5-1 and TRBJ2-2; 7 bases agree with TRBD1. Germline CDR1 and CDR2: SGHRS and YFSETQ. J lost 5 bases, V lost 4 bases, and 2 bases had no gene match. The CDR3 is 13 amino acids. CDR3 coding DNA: TGCGCCAGCAGCCTGACAGGGACCGGGGAGCTGTTTTTT. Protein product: CASSLTGTGELFF.

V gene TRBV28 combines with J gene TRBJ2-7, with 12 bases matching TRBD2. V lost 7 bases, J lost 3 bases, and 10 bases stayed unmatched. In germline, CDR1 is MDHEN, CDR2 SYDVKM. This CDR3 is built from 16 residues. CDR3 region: CASKTPGLAGRYEQYF. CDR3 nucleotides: TGTGCCAGCAAGACTCCGGGACTAGCGGGCCGCTACGAGCAGTACTTC.

In DNA form, the CDR3 reads TGTGCCAGCAGTTTTTTAGCGGGAGGGACCGCAGCGAACACCGGGGAGCTGTTTTTT. The encoded protein is CASSFLAGGTAANTGELFF. The chain couples TRBV28 to TRBJ2-2, with 11 bases that match TRBD2. CDR1 and CDR2 (germline): MDHEN, SYDVKM. The J segment lost 0 bases and the V segment lost 3 bases, leaving 9 bases of the junction unmatched. The CDR3 has 19 residues.

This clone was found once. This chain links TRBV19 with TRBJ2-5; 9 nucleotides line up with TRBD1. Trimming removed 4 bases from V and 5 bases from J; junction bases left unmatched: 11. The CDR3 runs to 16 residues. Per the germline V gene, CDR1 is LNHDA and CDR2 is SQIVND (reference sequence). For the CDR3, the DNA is TGTGCCAGTAGTACGAAATCGGGACAGGGCTTGGAGACCCAGTACTTC. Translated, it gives CASSTKSGQGLETQYF.

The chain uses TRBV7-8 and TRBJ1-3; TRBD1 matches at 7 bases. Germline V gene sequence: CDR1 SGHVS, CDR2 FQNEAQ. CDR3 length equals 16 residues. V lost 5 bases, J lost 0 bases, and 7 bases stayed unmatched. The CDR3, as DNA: TGTGCCAGCAGCAAGGACAGGACCATCTCTGGAAACACCATATATTTT. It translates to CASSKDRTISGNTIYF. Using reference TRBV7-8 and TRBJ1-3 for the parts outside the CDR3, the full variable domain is GAGVSQSPRYKVAKRGQDVALRCDPISGHVSLFWYQQALGQGPEFLTYFQNEAQLDKSGLPSDRFFAERPEGSVSTLKIQRTQQEDSAVYLCASSKDRTISGNTIYFGEGSWLTVV.

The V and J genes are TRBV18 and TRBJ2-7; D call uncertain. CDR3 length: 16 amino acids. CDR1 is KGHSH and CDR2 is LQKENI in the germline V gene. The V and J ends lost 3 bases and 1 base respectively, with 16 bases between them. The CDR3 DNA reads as TGTGCCAGCTCACCCTTCACTCCCACACTATCCTACGAGCAGTACTTC. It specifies CASSPFTPTLSYEQYF.